Below are 6 T cell receptor beta chains sequenced from a single sample in a study of shared clonotypes between healthy human individuals. Produced via immunoSEQ multiplex PCR; TCRdb's table is partial and in-frame only. This table has about 2.1 million clones, 90% to 95% appearing once. The naive CD8 subset, CD45RO-negative cells positively selected for CCR7, excluded terminally differentiated effector memory CD45RA+ cells. The sequenced material came from naive CD8+ T cells from PBMCs. The receptors come from a young man in good health. Some clones in this sample may be carry-over from other donors' samples.

This clone was counted a few times. This chain links TRBV4-1 with TRBJ1-5; D is unclear. Trimming shortened V by 2 bases and J by 7 bases, and 12 bases separated the two germline ends. This CDR3 has 14 amino acids. Germline V gene lookup returns CDR1 MGHRA and CDR2 YSYEKL. The CDR3 nucleotides read TGCGCCAGCAGCCAATGGGCCCCGGACCAGCCCCAGCATTTT. It translates to CASSQWAPDQPQHF.

The J gene is TRBJ2-7, the V gene TRBV13; D not resolved. V lost 2 bases to trimming and J lost 0 bases, with 8 bases between them. This CDR3 is built from 14 residues. From germline, CDR1 is PRHDT and CDR2 FYEKMQ (reference sequence). CDR3 amino acids: CASSLPRSSYEQYF. Here the CDR3 DNA reads TGTGCCAGCAGCTTACCCAGGTCCTCCTACGAGCAGTACTTC.

The chain carries TRBV28 and TRBJ2-5; D uncertain. The germline V gene encodes CDR1 MDHEN and CDR2 SYDVKM. This CDR3 contains 14 residues. V dropped 5 bases and J dropped 5 bases, with 15 bases sitting between them. Written as DNA, the CDR3 is TGTGCCAGCAGTCCAATTACCCTAGGGGAGACCCAGTACTTC. Translation: CASSPITLGETQYF. The entire variable domain, with the rest obtained from reference TRBV28 and TRBJ2-5, is as follows: DVKVTQSSRYLVKRTGEKVFLECVQDMDHENMFWYRQDPGLGLRLIYFSYDVKMKEKGDIPEGYSVSREKKERFSLILESASTNQTSMYLCASSPITLGETQYFGPGTRLLVL.

Points on this clone: This specimen includes other DNA sequences encoding the same CDR3. The chain employs TRBV28 and TRBJ2-2; 9 bases match TRBD1. The V gene end was trimmed by 2 bases and the J gene end by 5 bases; junction bases not matched to a gene: 3. CDR1 is MDHEN and CDR2 is SYDVKM in the germline V gene. The CDR3 is 15 residues long. CDR3 amino acids: CASSLGTGWTGELFF. CDR3 DNA sequence: TGTGCCAGCAGTTTAGGGACAGGGTGGACCGGGGAGCTGTTTTTT.

The V call is TRBV18, the J call TRBJ2-7, with 7 positions matching TRBD1. The CDR3 runs to 13 residues. V was clipped by 5 bases and J by 6 bases; unmatched bases: 7. From germline, CDR1 is KGHSH and CDR2 LQKENI. The CDR3 DNA is TGTGCCAGCTCAAGACAGGGACCCTCCGAGCAGTACTTC. This gives the protein CASSRQGPSEQYF.

The rearrangement joins TRBV7-9 to TRBJ2-1; D is unresolved. In germline, CDR1 is SEHNR, CDR2 FQNEAQ (reference sequence). The length of the CDR3 is 12 residues. V lost 4 bases, J lost 6 bases, and 7 bases lay in between. The CDR3: CASSSGFNEQFF. CDR3 nucleotide sequence: TGTGCCAGCAGCTCCGGGTTCAATGAGCAGTTCTTC.